These 20 T cell receptor beta chains originate from one sample sequenced in a study of CD8 T cells in Susac syndrome. RNA amounts of roughly 0.45 to 1 ug underwent reverse transcription with random hexamers. TCRdb re-derived calls from the immunoSEQ multiplex PCR reads in MiXCR, one entry per CDR3 protein. Among some 200,000 distinct CDR3 sequences listed, roughly 96% were seen once. Sequencing input: CD4+ T cells from PBMCs. Receptors were obtained from a human donor with multiple sclerosis.

V usage is TRBV2 and J usage is TRBJ1-2; possible D gene TRBD1, 5 bases. Germline lookup yields CDR1 SNHLY and CDR2 FYNNEI. The CDR3 totals 14 residues. V was trimmed by 8 bases and J by 0 bases, leaving 13 bases between them. The CDR3: CASLTQATNYGYTF. CDR3 nucleotide sequence: TGTGCCAGCCTCACACAGGCGACTAACTATGGCTACACCTTC.

The genes are TRBV9 and TRBJ1-2, with D unresolved. Trimming stripped 1 base from V and 3 bases from J, with 7 bases between. Germline V lookup: CDR1 SGDLS, CDR2 YYNGEE. The CDR3 has 13 residues. This chain's CDR3 is CASSVRVDYGYTF. CDR3 nucleotide sequence: TGTGCCAGCAGCGTAAGGGTCGACTATGGCTACACCTTC.

The CDR3 DNA is TGTGCCAGCAGTTTAACGGGACGGTTCTACGAGCAGTACTTC. It encodes CASSLTGRFYEQYF. J is TRBJ2-7 and V is TRBV27; either TRBD1 or TRBD2 may fit D (5 bases each). The CDR3 has 14 residues. CDR1 and CDR2 from the germline V gene are MNHEY and SMNVEV (reference sequence). Trimming cost V 2 bases and J 3 bases, with 11 bases left between them.

This clonotype showed up just once. This sequence joins TRBV19 and TRBJ1-1, with D possibly TRBD1 on 6 matching bases. Germline V gene data show CDR1 as LNHDA and CDR2 as SQIVND (reference sequence). Between the trimmed V and J ends, which lost 6 bases and 5 bases, there was a span of 13 bases. The CDR3 totals 13 residues. CDR3 DNA: TGTGCCAGTAGACACAGGGTCCGGACTGAAGCTTTCTTT. Translating it yields CASRHRVRTEAFF.

The V call is TRBV7-8, the J call TRBJ2-5; the D gene is possibly TRBD2 (6 bases). Germline V CDR1 and CDR2: SGHVS, FQNEAQ. The CDR3 has 17 amino acids. The V end was cut by 4 bases, the J end by 1 base, with 19 bases between. The CDR3 is CASSSIVNRRVQETQYF. CDR3 sequence (DNA): TGTGCCAGCAGCTCAATCGTCAACCGGAGGGTCCAAGAGACCCAGTACTTC.

This clonotype has just one count. The chain links TRBV30 to TRBJ1-2, with 10 positions matching TRBD1. From germline, CDR1 is GTSNPN and CDR2 SVGIG (reference sequence). This CDR3 region has 14 residues. The V and J ends lost 7 bases and 8 bases, in that order; junction bases with no gene match: 13. The CDR3 bases are TGTGCCTACACCTACCCGGGACAGGGGAAGGGCTACACCTTC. Encoded protein: CAYTYPGQGKGYTF.

The chain recombines TRBV9 with TRBJ2-1; tentative D call: TRBD1 (5 bases). CDR3 size: 16 residues. Germline V gene data show CDR1 as SGDLS and CDR2 as YYNGEE. Trimming removed 0 bases from V and 0 bases from J, with 10 bases in between. The CDR3 is CASSVVPQGSYNEQFF. CDR3 DNA sequence: TGTGCCAGCAGCGTAGTTCCGCAGGGCTCCTACAATGAGCAGTTCTTC. The whole variable domain, filled in from reference TRBV9 and TRBJ2-1, reads DSGVTQTPKHLITATGQRVTLRCSPRSGDLSVYWYQQSLDQGLQFLIQYYNGEERAKGNILERFSAQQFPDLHSELNLSSLELGDSALYFCASSVVPQGSYNEQFFGPGTRLTVL.

This chain joins TRBV12-3 or TRBV12-4 and TRBJ1-2; the D gene is possibly TRBD1 (6 bases). CDR3 length: 13 amino acids. Trimming cost V 2 bases and J 8 bases, with 12 bases left between them. The CDR3 DNA reads TGTGCCAGCAGTTTAAACAGGGAAGGAGGCTACACCTTC. Residues: CASSLNREGGYTF.

Here the CDR3 DNA reads TGCAGCGTTGAACCTGCCCCAATAGGTGAGCAGTTCTTC. Its translation: CSVEPAPIGEQFF. The rearrangement joins TRBV29-1 to TRBJ2-1, with D uncertain. The V and J ends lost 2 bases and 9 bases respectively, with 14 bases between them. CDR3 length equals 13 residues. Germline V gene sequence: CDR1 SQVTM, CDR2 ANQGSEA.

The V call is TRBV6-5, the J call TRBJ2-7, with D perhaps TRBD2 (5 bases). Deletions cut 0 bases from V and 2 bases from J, with 17 bases between. The CDR3 loop spans 17 amino acids. CDR1 and CDR2 (germline): MNHEY, SVGAGI. For the CDR3, the DNA is TGTGCCAGCAGTTACTCGAGCGGCGCTAGGGTAGCCTACGAGCAGTACTTC. Protein: CASSYSSGARVAYEQYF.

The chain has TRBV20-1 and TRBJ2-1; 7 nucleotides match TRBD2. Germline V CDR1 and CDR2: DFQATT, SNEGSKA (reference sequence). Trimming removed 8 bases from V and 7 bases from J; junction bases left unmatched: 8. This CDR3 is 12 amino acids long. The CDR3 loop is CSWTSGFNEQFF. CDR3 nucleotides: TGCAGTTGGACTAGTGGATTTAATGAGCAGTTCTTC.

The table lists this clonotype with a count of one. The gene calls are TRBV24-1 and TRBJ2-5, with 9 bases fitting TRBD2. The germline gives CDR1 KGHDR, CDR2 SFDVKD. The CDR3 loop spans 15 amino acids. V lost 6 bases and J lost 5; bases outside the gene matches: 9. CDR3 sequence (DNA): TGTGCCACCAGTACGGGACTAGCTTGTTTGGAGACCCAGTACTTC. This translates into CATSTGLACLETQYF.

The chain combines TRBV29-1 with TRBJ2-5; TRBD1 or TRBD2 may be the D gene (5 bases each). Germline CDR1 and CDR2: SQVTM and ANQGSEA. The length of the CDR3 is 16 residues. Trimming left V 0 bases short and J 2 bases short, with 16 bases between. The CDR3 region has the DNA TGCAGCGTTGAAGATCAGGGAGCCATTTATCAAGAGACCCAGTACTTC. Translation: CSVEDQGAIYQETQYF. Based on the CDR3 plus reference TRBV29-1 and TRBJ2-5, the full variable domain is SAVISQKPSRDICQRGTSLTIQCQVDSQVTMMFWYRQQPGQSLTLIATANQGSEATYESGFVIDKFPISRPNLTFSTLTVSNMSPEDSSIYLCSVEDQGAIYQETQYFGPGTRLLVL.

This clonotype was seen once. The chain carries TRBV20-1 and TRBJ2-7; 11 positions match TRBD2. The CDR3 runs 13 residues. Germline CDR1 is DFQATT and CDR2 is SNEGSKA (reference sequence). Losses at the gene ends were 3 bases for V and 2 bases for J; bases not matched to a gene: 0. CDR3 in DNA: TGCAGTGCTAGTAGCGGGAGGGCCTACGAGCAGTACTTC. Protein product: CSASSGRAYEQYF.

The CDR3 DNA reads TGTGCCAGCAGTTTTGAGGGGCCGAGAGCAGAGACCCAGTACTTC. Protein sequence: CASSFEGPRAETQYF. The chain combines TRBV27 with TRBJ2-5; D is perhaps TRBD1 or TRBD2 (5 bases each). CDR1 and CDR2 from the germline V gene are MNHEY and SMNVEV (reference sequence). The CDR3 loop spans 15 amino acids. V was clipped by 3 bases and J by 4 bases, with 15 bases between them.

This rearrangement joins TRBV25-1 to TRBJ1-2; possibly TRBD1 for D (5 bases). Trimming pared 8 bases from V and 8 bases from J, leaving 15 bases between. From germline, CDR1 is MGHDK and CDR2 SYGVNS. The CDR3 is made up of 12 amino acids. CDR3 in amino acids: CASRVEAGGYTF. In DNA, the CDR3 is TGTGCCAGCCGGGTTGAGGCAGGGGGCTACACCTTC.

This chain's CDR3 is CASSRDFSNEQFF. CDR3 sequence (DNA): TGTGCCAGCAGTCGAGACTTTTCCAATGAGCAGTTCTTC. V usage is TRBV2 and J usage is TRBJ2-1; D gene uncertain. This CDR3 contains 13 residues. V was pared by 5 bases and J by 6 bases, with 11 bases between. The V gene's germline CDR1 is SNHLY and CDR2 FYNNEI.

The chain links TRBV29-1 to TRBJ2-3, with D hard to call. CDR1 is SQVTM and CDR2 is ANQGSEA in the germline V gene. V lost 3 bases and J lost 5, with 12 bases in between. The CDR3 has 13 amino acids. CDR3 nucleotides: TGCAGCGTTGATCGGTTCTCGAAAGATACGCAGTATTTT. Protein product: CSVDRFSKDTQYF.

This chain links TRBV12-5 with TRBJ2-7; no clear D gene. This CDR3 has 10 residues. Per the germline V gene, CDR1 is LGHNT and CDR2 is FRNRAP. CDR3 nucleotide sequence: TGTGCCGACGGTACTGATGAGCAGTACTTC. It yields the protein CADGTDEQYF. The full variable domain, rest sourced from reference TRBV12-5 and TRBJ2-7, is DARVTQTPRHKVTEMGQEVTMRCQPILGHNTVFWYRQTMMQGLELLAYFRNRAPLDDSGMPKDRFSAEMPDATLATLKIQPSEPRDSAVYFCADGTDEQYFGPGTRLTVT.

This chain links TRBV25-1 with TRBJ2-7; 9 bases align to TRBD1. CDR1 is MGHDK and CDR2 is SYGVNS in the germline V gene. There are 15 residues in the CDR3. V lost 4 bases to trimming and J lost 3 bases; unmatched junction nucleotides: 7. The CDR3 DNA reads TGTGCCAGCAGTGCCCACTTGGGACAGGGCTACGAGCAGTACTTC. The encoded protein is CASSAHLGQGYEQYF.